The TCR beta chain under discussion was sequenced for a study of T-cell reconstitution after alpha-beta-depleted transplantation in children. Study results and limitations: Surviving recipient T cells and thymic progenitors underlay high day-60 TCRbeta diversity in some patients. Reported findings indicate that, about two months after transplant, alpha-beta T cells came from several hundred expanded clones, which were derived from non-depleted graft cells. Newly produced T cells mostly provided counts and TCRbeta diversity after one year, as hyperexpanded clones declined.

This clonotype has ten or more counts. Its specificity is not known. A TCRbeta library incorporating unique molecular identifiers was prepared. TCRdb re-analysed the PCR reads in MiXCR, keeping a single row per CDR3 protein. The sample consists of a few hundred thousand distinct CDR3 sequences, roughly a tenth of them appearing once. The sample consisted of PBMCs, taken before TCRalphabeta/CD19-depleted stem cell transplant. This sequence was found in a child under two years old with acute myeloid leukemia, due to receive a stem cell transplant.

The CDR3 DNA is TGTGCCAGCAGCCAAACTAGCGGGGGGAGCACAGATACGCAGTATTTT. Protein sequence: CASSQTSGGSTDTQYF. The chain employs TRBV3-1 and TRBJ2-3; 12 nucleotides agree with TRBD2. Losses at the gene ends were 2 bases for V and 0 bases for J; bases not matched to a gene: 0. Germline V lookup: CDR1 LGHDT, CDR2 YNNKEL (reference sequence). The CDR3 consists of 16 residues.